These 18 T cell receptor beta chains were sequenced from one sample in a study of cytomegalovirus exposure and HLA in healthy donors. Amplification used 60 Vbeta primers and 13 Jbeta primers. Repertoires were generated with immunoSEQ multiplex PCR, while TCRdb's copy carries only in-frame clones and drops some. The table has about 140,000 clones, 65% to 70% seen once; the top ten hold about 10%. Sequenced input: PBMCs. Source of these receptors: a young man in good health and CMV-seropositive.

The CDR3 coding sequence is TGCGCCAGCAGCTCAATACCGGGACAAAGCACTGAAGCTTTCTTT. This translates into CASSSIPGQSTEAFF. J is TRBJ1-1 and V is TRBV5-1, with D possibly TRBD1 on 6 matching bases. The CDR3 loop spans 15 amino acids. Germline V gene sequence: CDR1 SGHRS, CDR2 YFSETQ. The V end was cut by 3 bases, the J end by 4 bases, with 16 bases between.

This clone was counted a few times. The chain combines TRBV7-9 with TRBJ1-1; 8 bases line up with TRBD1. With V trimmed by 4 bases and J by 7 bases, 17 bases remained unmatched. CDR3 length equals 17 residues. Per the germline V gene, CDR1 is SEHNR and CDR2 is FQNEAQ (reference sequence). The CDR3 here is CASSSNTLTGGYVEAFF. As DNA, the CDR3 is TGTGCCAGCAGCTCGAATACCCTAACAGGGGGTTACGTTGAAGCTTTCTTT.

The chain has TRBV10-2 and TRBJ2-3; D is perhaps TRBD2 (6 bases). This CDR3 comprises 14 residues. In germline, CDR1 is WSHSY, CDR2 SAAADI. V was cut by 4 bases and J by 5 bases, with 13 bases left in between. Here the CDR3 reads CASSVGDWEDTQYF. The CDR3 nucleotides are TGCGCCAGCAGTGTGGGGGACTGGGAAGATACGCAGTATTTT.

The chain couples TRBV11-2 to TRBJ1-5, with a weak D call TRBD1 (5 bases). This CDR3 is 15 amino acids long. The V gene's germline CDR1 is SGHAT and CDR2 FQNNGV. Trimming took 5 bases from V and 3 from J, leaving 14 bases between them. The CDR3 DNA is TGTGCCAGCAGCCCCTCGGGACTTCACAATCAGCCCCAGCATTTT. Translation: CASSPSGLHNQPQHF.

V and J are TRBV6-5 and TRBJ2-7, with a tentative D call TRBD1 (6 bases). CDR1 and CDR2 (germline): MNHEY, SVGAGI. The V end lost 0 bases, the J end lost 3 bases, and 12 bases lay between the germline ends. The CDR3 consists of 15 residues. CDR3 residues: CASSYSAGANYEQYF. CDR3 bases: TGTGCCAGCAGTTACTCGGCAGGGGCTAACTACGAGCAGTACTTC.

There are a few counts of this clone. The chain combines TRBV5-1 with TRBJ2-7; a weak D match, TRBD1 (5 bases). Germline V gene lookup returns CDR1 SGHRS and CDR2 YFSETQ. V was cut by 0 bases and J by 5 bases, with 15 bases left in between. This CDR3 spans 15 amino acids. CDR3 protein: CASSLGTGYWDEQYF. CDR3 sequence (DNA): TGCGCCAGCAGCTTGGGTACAGGTTATTGGGACGAGCAGTACTTC.

The V call is TRBV9, the J call TRBJ2-7; the D is unclear. The CDR3 consists of 12 residues. The V gene lost 3 bases and the J gene lost 5 bases, with 9 bases spanning the gap. The V gene's germline CDR1 is SGDLS and CDR2 YYNGEE. CDR3 coding DNA: TGTGCCAGCAGCGCCCCGAGTGACGAGCAGTACTTC. It yields the protein CASSAPSDEQYF.

The rearrangement joins TRBV27 to TRBJ1-6; D remains unclear. The germline V gene encodes CDR1 MNHEY and CDR2 SMNVEV (reference sequence). Trimming removed 2 bases from V and 4 bases from J, with 6 bases in between. This CDR3 contains 14 residues. CDR3 amino acids: CASSLGAYNSPLHF. DNA for the CDR3: TGTGCCAGCAGTTTAGGAGCGTATAATTCACCCCTCCACTTT.

The chain has TRBV29-1 and TRBJ2-1, with 10 bases lining up with TRBD1. Trimming took 7 bases from V and 9 from J; bases not matched to a gene: 9. Germline CDR1 reads SQVTM; CDR2 reads ANQGSEA. CDR3 length equals 13 residues. CDR3 sequence reads: CSGRDRGVLEQFF. The CDR3 region has the DNA TGCAGCGGCCGGGACAGGGGTGTCCTTGAGCAGTTCTTC.

This chain uses TRBV27 with TRBJ2-2, with D perhaps matching TRBD2 (5 bases). Trimming shortened V by 8 bases and J by 7 bases, and 14 bases separated the two germline ends. This CDR3 has 13 amino acids. CDR1 and CDR2 (germline): MNHEY, SMNVEV (reference sequence). This CDR3 reads CASAPRGNGELFF. CDR3 in DNA: TGTGCCAGCGCCCCTCGGGGTAACGGGGAGCTGTTTTTT.

CDR3 sequence: CASSSTGGLNTGELFF. The CDR3 DNA reads as TGTGCCAGCAGTTCCACAGGGGGCCTTAACACCGGGGAGCTGTTTTTT. The V and J genes are TRBV7-9 and TRBJ2-2, with 9 nucleotides matching TRBD1. V lost 6 bases, J lost 2 bases, and 7 bases stayed unmatched. There are 16 residues in the CDR3. Germline lookup yields CDR1 SEHNR and CDR2 FQNEAQ (reference sequence).

This rearrangement joins TRBV7-6 to TRBJ2-5; no clear D. The J call may be in error: the DNA end matches TRBJ2-7 better. Germline V lookup: CDR1 SGHVS, CDR2 FNYEAQ. The CDR3 length is 14 residues. The CDR3 here is CASVADSAGYEQYF. As DNA, the CDR3 is TGTGCCAGCGTAGCCGATTCCGCCGGCTACGAGCAGTACTTC.

This chain uses TRBV5-1 with TRBJ2-7; TRBD2 aligns across 14 bases. The germline V gene encodes CDR1 SGHRS and CDR2 YFSETQ. The V gene end was trimmed by 4 bases and the J gene end by 6 bases; junction bases not matched to a gene: 9. The CDR3 has 16 residues. In nucleotides, the CDR3 is TGCGCCAGCAGCCCACCGGGACTAGCGGGAGACAGCGAGCAGTACTTC. Translating it yields CASSPPGLAGDSEQYF.

The CDR3 DNA is TGCGCCAGCAGCCCAACGGGACAGGTCTACAATGAGCAGTTCTTC. Translating gives CASSPTGQVYNEQFF. The J gene is TRBJ2-1, the V gene TRBV10-1; TRBD1 agrees at 8 bases. The germline gives CDR1 WNHNN, CDR2 SYGVQD (reference sequence). Trimming took 6 bases from V and 3 from J; bases not matched to a gene: 7. The CDR3 runs to 15 residues.

The rearrangement links TRBV28 to TRBJ1-5; the D is unclear. The CDR3 has 13 residues. Germline V gene lookup returns CDR1 MDHEN and CDR2 SYDVKM. Trimming took 2 bases from V and 7 from J, leaving 9 bases between them. CDR3 residues: CASSLMQVQPQHF. The CDR3 DNA sequence: TGTGCCAGCAGTTTAATGCAGGTGCAGCCCCAGCATTTT.

The table lists this clone with a count of one. The rearrangement uses TRBV7-2 and TRBJ2-5; 11 bases line up with TRBD2. This CDR3 is 16 amino acids long. CDR1 is SGHTA, CDR2 FQGNSA, per germline. The V gene end was trimmed by 5 bases and the J gene end by 10 bases; junction bases not matched to a gene: 15. CDR3 DNA sequence: TGTGCCAGCAGCCGCGGGGGGGCTAGCGGGGGGTCGGGCCAGTACTTC. This translates into CASSRGGASGGSGQYF.

The V gene is TRBV29-1, the J gene TRBJ2-5, with 9 bases that match TRBD1. Per the germline V gene, CDR1 is SQVTM and CDR2 is ANQGSEA. This CDR3 region has 15 residues. Trimming removed 4 bases from V and 4 bases from J; junction bases left unmatched: 10. The CDR3 loop is CSVGLPGQGSETQYF. DNA for the CDR3: TGCAGCGTTGGACTCCCGGGACAGGGTTCAGAGACCCAGTACTTC.

In nucleotides, the CDR3 is TGTGCCAGCAGCGCTAAGGGGGATAGCACAGATACGCAGTATTTT. Translating gives CASSAKGDSTDTQYF. The V call is TRBV9, the J call TRBJ2-3, with a possible D match to TRBD1 (6 bases). CDR3 size: 15 residues. Germline lookup yields CDR1 SGDLS and CDR2 YYNGEE. Trimming removed 3 bases at V and 0 bases at J, with 11 bases between.